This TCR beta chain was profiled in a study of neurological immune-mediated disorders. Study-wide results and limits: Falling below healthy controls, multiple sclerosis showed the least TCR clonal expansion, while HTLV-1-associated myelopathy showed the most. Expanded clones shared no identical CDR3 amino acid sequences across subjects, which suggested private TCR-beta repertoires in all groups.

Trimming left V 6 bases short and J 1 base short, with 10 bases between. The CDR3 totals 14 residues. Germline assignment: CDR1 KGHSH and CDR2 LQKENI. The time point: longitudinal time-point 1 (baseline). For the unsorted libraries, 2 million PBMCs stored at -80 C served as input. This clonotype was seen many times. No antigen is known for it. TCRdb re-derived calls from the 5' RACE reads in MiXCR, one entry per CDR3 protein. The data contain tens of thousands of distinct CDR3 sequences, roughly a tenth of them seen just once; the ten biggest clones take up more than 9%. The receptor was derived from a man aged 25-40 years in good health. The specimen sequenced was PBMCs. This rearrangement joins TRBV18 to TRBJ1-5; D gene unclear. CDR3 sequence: CASSSYGSNQPQHF. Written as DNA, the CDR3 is TGTGCCAGCTCCTCCTATGGCAGCAATCAGCCCCAGCATTTT.